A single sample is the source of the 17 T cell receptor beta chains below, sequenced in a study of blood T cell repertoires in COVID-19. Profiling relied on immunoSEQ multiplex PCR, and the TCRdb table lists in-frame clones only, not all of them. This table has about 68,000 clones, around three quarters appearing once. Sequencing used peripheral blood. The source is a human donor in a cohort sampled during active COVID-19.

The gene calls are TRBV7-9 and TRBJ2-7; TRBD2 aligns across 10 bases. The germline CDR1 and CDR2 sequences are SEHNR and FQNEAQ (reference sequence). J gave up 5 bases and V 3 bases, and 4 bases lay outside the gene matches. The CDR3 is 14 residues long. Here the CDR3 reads CASSLLAGEHEQYF. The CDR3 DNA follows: TGTGCCAGCAGCTTGCTAGCGGGGGAGCACGAGCAGTACTTC. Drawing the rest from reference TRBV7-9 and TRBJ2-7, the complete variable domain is DTGVSQNPRHKITKRGQNVTFRCDPISEHNRLYWYRQTLGQGPEFLTYFQNEAQLEKSRLLSDRFSAERPKGSFSTLEIQRTEQGDSAMYLCASSLLAGEHEQYFGPGTRLTVT.

The DNA for the CDR3 is TGTGCCAGCAGCTTAGATGATCGCGCCTACAATGAGCAGTTCTTC. Amino acid sequence: CASSLDDRAYNEQFF. The rearrangement links TRBV7-2 to TRBJ2-1; the D is unclear. Germline V gene sequence: CDR1 SGHTA, CDR2 FQGNSA. There are 15 residues in the CDR3. Trimming pared 1 base from V and 2 bases from J, leaving 9 bases between. The whole variable domain, filled in from reference TRBV7-2 and TRBJ2-1, reads GAGVSQSPSNKVTEKGKDVELRCDPISGHTALYWYRQSLGQGLEFLIYFQGNSAPDKSGLPSDRFSAERTGGSVSTLTIQRTQQEDSAVYLCASSLDDRAYNEQFFGPGTRLTVL.

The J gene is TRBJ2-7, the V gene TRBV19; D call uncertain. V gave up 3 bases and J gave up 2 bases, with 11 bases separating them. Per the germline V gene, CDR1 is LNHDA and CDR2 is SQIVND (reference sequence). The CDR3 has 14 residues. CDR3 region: CASSMVTPPYEQYF. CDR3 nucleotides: TGTGCCAGTAGTATGGTCACACCTCCCTACGAGCAGTACTTC.

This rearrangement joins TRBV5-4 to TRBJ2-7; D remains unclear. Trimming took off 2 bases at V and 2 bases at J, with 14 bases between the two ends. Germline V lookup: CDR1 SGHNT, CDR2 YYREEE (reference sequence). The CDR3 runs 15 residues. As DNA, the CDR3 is TGTGCCAGCAGCTTCGGCGGCCTTCGGACCTACGAGCAGTACTTC. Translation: CASSFGGLRTYEQYF.

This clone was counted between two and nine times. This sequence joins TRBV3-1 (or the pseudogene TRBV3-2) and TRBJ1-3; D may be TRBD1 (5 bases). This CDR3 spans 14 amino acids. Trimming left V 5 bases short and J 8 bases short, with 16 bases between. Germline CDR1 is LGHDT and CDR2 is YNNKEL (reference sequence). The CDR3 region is CASSSNQGVDTIYF. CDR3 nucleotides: TGTGCCAGCAGCTCAAATCAGGGTGTAGACACCATATATTTT.

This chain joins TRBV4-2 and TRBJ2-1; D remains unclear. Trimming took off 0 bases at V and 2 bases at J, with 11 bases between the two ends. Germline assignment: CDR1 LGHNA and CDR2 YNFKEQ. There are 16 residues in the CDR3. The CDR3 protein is CASSQESPVTYNEQFF. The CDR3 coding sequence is TGTGCCAGCAGCCAAGAATCGCCAGTAACCTACAATGAGCAGTTCTTC.

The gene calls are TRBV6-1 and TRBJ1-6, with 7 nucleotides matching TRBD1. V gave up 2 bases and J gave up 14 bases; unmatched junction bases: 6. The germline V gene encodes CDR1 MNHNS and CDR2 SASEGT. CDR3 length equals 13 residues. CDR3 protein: CASSESQGSSLHF. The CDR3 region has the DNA TGTGCCAGCAGTGAATCACAGGGGTCGTCCCTCCACTTT.

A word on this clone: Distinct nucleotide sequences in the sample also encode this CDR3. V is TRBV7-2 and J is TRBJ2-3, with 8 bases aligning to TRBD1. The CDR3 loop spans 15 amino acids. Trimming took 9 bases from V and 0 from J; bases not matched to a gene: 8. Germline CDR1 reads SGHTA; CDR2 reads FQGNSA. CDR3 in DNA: TGTGCCAGTAGTCTCAGGGGGCAGAGCACAGATACGCAGTATTTT. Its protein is CASSLRGQSTDTQYF.

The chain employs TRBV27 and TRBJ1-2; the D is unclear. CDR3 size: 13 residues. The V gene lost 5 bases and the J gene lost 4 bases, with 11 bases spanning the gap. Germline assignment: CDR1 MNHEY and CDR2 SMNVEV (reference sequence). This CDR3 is CASSPQNTYGYTF. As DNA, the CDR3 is TGTGCCAGCAGTCCACAGAATACCTATGGCTACACCTTC.

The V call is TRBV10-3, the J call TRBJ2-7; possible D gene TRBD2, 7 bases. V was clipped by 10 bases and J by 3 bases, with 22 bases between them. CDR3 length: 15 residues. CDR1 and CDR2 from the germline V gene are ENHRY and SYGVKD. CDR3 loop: CATRGAQGQGYEQYF. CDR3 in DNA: TGTGCCACCCGGGGGGCGCAGGGGCAGGGCTACGAGCAGTACTTC.

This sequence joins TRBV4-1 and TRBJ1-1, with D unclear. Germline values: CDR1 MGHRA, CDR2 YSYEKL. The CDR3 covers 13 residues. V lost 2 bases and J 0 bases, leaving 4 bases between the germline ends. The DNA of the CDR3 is TGCGCCAGCAGCCAAAACATGAACACTGAAGCTTTCTTT. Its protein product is CASSQNMNTEAFF.

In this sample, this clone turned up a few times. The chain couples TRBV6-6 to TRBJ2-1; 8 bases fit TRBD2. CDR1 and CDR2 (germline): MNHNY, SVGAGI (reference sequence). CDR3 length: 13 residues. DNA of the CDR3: TGTGCAGGGGATACGGGGGGGAACACAGAGCAGTTCTTC. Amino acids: CAGDTGGNTEQFF.

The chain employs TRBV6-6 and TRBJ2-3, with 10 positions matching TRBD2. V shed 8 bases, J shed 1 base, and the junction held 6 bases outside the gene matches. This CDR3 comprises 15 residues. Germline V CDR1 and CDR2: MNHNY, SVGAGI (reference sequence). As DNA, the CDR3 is TGTGCCAGCCGCGTCACTAGCGGGGGCACAGATACGCAGTATTTT. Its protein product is CASRVTSGGTDTQYF.

In DNA form, the CDR3 reads TGCAGCGTGGACCAAGGACAGGGGACGAATAATTCACCCCTCCACTTT. As protein: CSVDQGQGTNNSPLHF. V gene TRBV29-1 combines with J gene TRBJ1-6, with TRBD1 matching 9 bases. The CDR3 runs to 16 residues. Germline V gene data show CDR1 as SQVTM and CDR2 as ANQGSEA. J gave up 5 bases and V 6 bases, and 11 bases lay outside the gene matches.

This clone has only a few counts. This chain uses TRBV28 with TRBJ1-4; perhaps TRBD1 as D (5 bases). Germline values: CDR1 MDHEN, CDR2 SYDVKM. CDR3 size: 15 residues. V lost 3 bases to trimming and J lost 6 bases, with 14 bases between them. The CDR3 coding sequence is TGTGCCAGCAGTTTTAGGAGACAGAGAGATGAAAAACTGTTTTTT. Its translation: CASSFRRQRDEKLFF.

The CDR3 loop reads CASSLQGHEQYF. In DNA form, the CDR3 reads TGTGCCAGCAGCCTACAGGGTCACGAGCAGTACTTC. The gene calls are TRBV3-1 (or the pseudogene TRBV3-2) and TRBJ2-7; TRBD1 is a possible D gene (6 bases). Per the germline V gene, CDR1 is LGHDT and CDR2 is YNNKEL (reference sequence). The CDR3 length is 12 residues. Trimming pared 4 bases from V and 5 bases from J, leaving 9 bases between.

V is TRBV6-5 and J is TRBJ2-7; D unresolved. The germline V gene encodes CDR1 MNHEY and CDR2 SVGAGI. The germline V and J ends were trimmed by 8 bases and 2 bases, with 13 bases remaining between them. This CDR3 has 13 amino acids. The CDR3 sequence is CASLRSTAYEQYF. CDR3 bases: TGTGCCAGCCTACGGTCCACGGCCTACGAGCAGTACTTC.